The entry below gives a single TCR beta chain sequence along with its context. Its recognized antigen is unknown. One base away lies a much larger clone, so this may be a sequencing read error. RNA was isolated from bulk, unsorted tissue, and RNA quality was assessed with a NanoDrop ND-1000 and an Agilent 2100. Distant non-tumor tissue taken more than 3 cm from the tumor edge was used as the normal lung sample. All donors had newly diagnosed lung cancer, had not received prior chemotherapy, and were admitted for thoracic surgery in China between August and November 2014. The study excluded patients who had received radiotherapy or chemotherapy before or who had another cancer at the same time. Pieces of surgical tissue measuring roughly 1-2.2 cm3 were kept in RNAlater solution and held at -80 degrees C until needed. Library creation used multiplex PCR. Reads for this sample came from an Illumina HiSeq 2500. TCRbeta libraries were constructed through three rounds of nested PCR with primers (Table S4) according to protocols adapted from ARM-PCR. Before sequencing, PCR products of 200-500 bp were cut from the gel and purified using the QIAquick gel extraction kit. The source study handled its data this way. Trimmomatic was used to clean the reads, FLASH was used to merge the reads into complete CDR3 sequences, and MiTCR was used to assign the reads to V(D)J germline segments. Clonal diversity was calculated as the inverse Simpson's index using VDJtools. In-frame sequences lacking a premature stop codon were counted as productive reads. TCRdb reanalyzed the raw reads on its own, using fastp at Q25 for trimming and MiXCR for clone calling, and kept in-frame beta chains. Every CDR3 protein is listed once, alongside the most common genes and DNA of its rows. The V and J calls shown here were made by TCRdb, not taken from the authors' results. Counted in this sample were approximately 44,000 distinct CDR3 sequences; roughly 60% of them appeared once. The ten largest clones capture 45% of the sample.

The sample originates from a study of tumor and adjacent non-tumor tissue in lung cancer (dated by TCRdb to about 2018). A note on the overall study: The cohort included about eleven adenocarcinoma, a couple of squamous cell carcinoma and 1 small cell lung cancer patients. Sequencing produced 125,075,908 productive TCRbeta reads in total, an average of about 4 million reads per sample. The study compared bulk TCRbeta repertoires between lung tumor tissue and matched distant non-tumor lung tissue from some 14 lung cancer patients. Among the 15 or so patients, ages ranged from about 30 to 80 years, approximately ten were men and 5 were women, and disease was TNM stage I to III. For each patient, one tumor sample and one normal lung sample were taken, giving about 31 paired specimens that underwent TCRbeta CDR3 sequencing.

Here V drops 6 bases and J drops 4 bases, and the junction holds 11 bases not matched to any gene. The cysteine opens and the phenylalanine closes a CDR3 of 16 amino acids. Of all the DNA, just the CDR3 is kept, 48 bases in frame from base 1. Sequences SGHDT (CDR1) and YYEEEE (CDR2) are obtained from the germline V gene. Points the paper makes about the study in general: The top 100 clones made up a significantly larger cumulative share of the repertoire in normal lung than in tumor tissue. Only roughly 15 patients were in the cohort, and the authors stated that larger samples and more detailed clinical data are needed. Tumor tissue showed significantly higher TCR diversity (inverse Simpson) than normal lung tissue, at roughly 430 vs 170 (P = 0.0075, Mann-Whitney U test). The sequencing platform is not named in the methods, and unique molecular identifiers are not mentioned. Significantly higher TCR diversity was found in younger patients, and higher tumor TCR diversity was associated with shorter overall and disease-free survival. Peripheral blood was not sequenced, so blood TCRbeta repertoires in these lung cancer patients were not examined.

Here the chain combines TRBV5-6 and TRBJ2-2, and TRBD2 matches 8 of the central bases. The clonotype originates from a man aged 45-60 years with non-small cell lung cancer. The sequenced sample was distant non-tumor lung tissue. The encoded CDR3 is CASKLTGGPGTGELFF. The nucleotide sequence reads as follows: TGTGCCAGCAAACTAACGGGAGGGCCGGGCACCGGGGAGCTGTTTTTT.